This T cell receptor beta chain emerged from a study of blood T cell repertoires in COVID-19. The J segment lost 10 bases and the V segment lost 5 bases, leaving 0 bases of the junction unmatched. The CDR3 is made up of 10 amino acids. Here immunoSEQ multiplex PCR was the method, and the copy in TCRdb shows in-frame clones only, minus some. The data contain approximately 240,000 clones, about 80% of them singletons. Material: peripheral blood. V usage is TRBV12-3 or TRBV12-4 and J usage is TRBJ1-1; 8 nucleotides match TRBD1. The TCR originated in a woman aged 55-75 years with acute or convalescent COVID-19. CDR3 loop: CASSGTGAFF. CDR3 sequence (DNA): TGTGCCAGCAGTGGGACAGGAGCTTTCTTT.